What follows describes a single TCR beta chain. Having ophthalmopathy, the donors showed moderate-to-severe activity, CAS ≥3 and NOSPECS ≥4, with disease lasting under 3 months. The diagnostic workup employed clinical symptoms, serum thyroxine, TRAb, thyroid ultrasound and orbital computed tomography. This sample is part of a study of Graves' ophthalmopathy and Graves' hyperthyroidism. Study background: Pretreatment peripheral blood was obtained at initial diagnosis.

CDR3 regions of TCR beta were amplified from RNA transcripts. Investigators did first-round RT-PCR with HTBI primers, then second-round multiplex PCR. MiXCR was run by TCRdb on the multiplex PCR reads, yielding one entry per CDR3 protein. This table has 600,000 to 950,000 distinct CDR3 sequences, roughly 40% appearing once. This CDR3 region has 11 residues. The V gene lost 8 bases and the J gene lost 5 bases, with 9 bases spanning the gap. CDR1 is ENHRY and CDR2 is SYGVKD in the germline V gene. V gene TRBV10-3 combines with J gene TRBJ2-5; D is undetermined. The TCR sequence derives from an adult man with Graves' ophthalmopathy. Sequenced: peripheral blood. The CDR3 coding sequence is TGTGCCATCGGGGTCGCGGAGACCCAGTACTTC. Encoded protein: CAIGVAETQYF.